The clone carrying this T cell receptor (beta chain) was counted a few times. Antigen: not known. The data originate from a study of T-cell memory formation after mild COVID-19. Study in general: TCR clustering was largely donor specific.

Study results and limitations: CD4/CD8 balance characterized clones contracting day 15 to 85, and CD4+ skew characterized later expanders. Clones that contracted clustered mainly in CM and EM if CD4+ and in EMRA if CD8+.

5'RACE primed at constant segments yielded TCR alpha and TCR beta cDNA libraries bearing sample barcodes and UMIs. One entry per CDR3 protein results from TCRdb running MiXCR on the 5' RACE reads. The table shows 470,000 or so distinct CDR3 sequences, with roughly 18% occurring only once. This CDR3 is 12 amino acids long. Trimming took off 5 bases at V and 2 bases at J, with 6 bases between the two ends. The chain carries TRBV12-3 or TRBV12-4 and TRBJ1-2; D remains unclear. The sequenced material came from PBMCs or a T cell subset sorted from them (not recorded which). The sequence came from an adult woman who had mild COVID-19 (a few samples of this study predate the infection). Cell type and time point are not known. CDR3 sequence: CASSRRNYGYTF. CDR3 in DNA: TGTGCCAGCAGTCGGAGAAACTATGGCTACACCTTC.